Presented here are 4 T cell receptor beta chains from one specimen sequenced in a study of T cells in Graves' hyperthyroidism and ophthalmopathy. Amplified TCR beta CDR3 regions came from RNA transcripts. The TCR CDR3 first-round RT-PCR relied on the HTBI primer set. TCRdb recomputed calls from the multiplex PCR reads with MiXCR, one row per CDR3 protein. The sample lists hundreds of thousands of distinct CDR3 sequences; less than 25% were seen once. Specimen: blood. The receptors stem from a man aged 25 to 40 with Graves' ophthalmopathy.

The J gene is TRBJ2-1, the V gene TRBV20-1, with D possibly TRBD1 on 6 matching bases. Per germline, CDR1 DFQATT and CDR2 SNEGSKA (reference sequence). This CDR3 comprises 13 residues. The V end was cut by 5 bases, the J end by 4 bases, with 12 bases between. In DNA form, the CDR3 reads TGCAGTGCTGTCCGGGACACGTACAATGAGCAGTTCTTC. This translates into CSAVRDTYNEQFF.

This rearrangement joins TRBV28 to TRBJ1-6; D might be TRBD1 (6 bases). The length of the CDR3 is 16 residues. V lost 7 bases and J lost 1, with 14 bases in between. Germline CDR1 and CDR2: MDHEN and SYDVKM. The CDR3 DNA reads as TGTGCCAGCACCCCTAGGGGGAAATCCTATAATTCACCCCTCCACTTT. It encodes CASTPRGKSYNSPLHF.

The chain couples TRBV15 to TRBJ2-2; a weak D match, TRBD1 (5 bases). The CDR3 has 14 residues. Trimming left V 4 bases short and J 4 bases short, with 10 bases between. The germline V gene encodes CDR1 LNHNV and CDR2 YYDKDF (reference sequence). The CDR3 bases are TGTGCCACCAGCACGTCAGGGTTCACCGGGGAGCTGTTTTTT. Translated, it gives CATSTSGFTGELFF.

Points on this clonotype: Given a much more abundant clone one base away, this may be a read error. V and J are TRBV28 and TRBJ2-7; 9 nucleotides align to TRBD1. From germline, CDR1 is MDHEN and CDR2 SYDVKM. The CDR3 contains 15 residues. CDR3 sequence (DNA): TGTGCCAGCAGTATCTCGGGACAGGGTGCCTACGAGCGGTACTTC. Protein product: CASSISGQGAYERYF.